This T cell receptor (beta chain) comes out of a study of PD-L1 blockade in urothelial cancer. Across the study: Atezolizumab 1,200 mg was given intravenously every 3 weeks, starting 2014. Males with bladder-origin urothelial cancer made up twenty-five of 29 patients.

Sequencing used immunoSEQ multiplex PCR; TCRdb keeps in-frame clones, though not all of them. The sample has about 56,000 clones; 65% to 90% are singletons. This CDR3 spans 12 amino acids. Germline V lookup: CDR1 MNHNS, CDR2 SASEGT. V was trimmed by 6 bases and J by 6 bases, leaving 9 bases between them. This clone was recorded a few times. Time point: pretreatment peripheral blood. Enrolled patients showed locally advanced or metastatic urothelial carcinoma. This chain connects TRBV6-1 to TRBJ2-1; D is possibly TRBD1 (6 bases). The source material was PBMCs, sampled around atezolizumab (anti-PD-L1) treatment. The receptor was isolated from a man between 65 and 79 years old with urothelial cancer. The CDR3 protein is CASRTGSNEQFF. CDR3 sequence (DNA): TGTGCCAGCAGGACAGGATCCAATGAGCAGTTCTTC.